Following are 2 T cell receptor beta chains from one sample sequenced in a study of Graves' ophthalmopathy and Graves' hyperthyroidism. RNA transcripts yielded amplified TCR beta CDR3 regions. An initial RT-PCR round employing HTBI primers preceded a second-round multiplex PCR. From the multiplex PCR reads, TCRdb called clonotypes with MiXCR, one entry per CDR3 protein. Of about 230,000 distinct CDR3 sequences in the sample, around 45% are singletons; the top ten hold roughly 45%. Sample: peripheral blood. These receptors came from an adult man with Graves' ophthalmopathy.

This clonotype was counted only a few times. Its ends do not fully match the called genes, so a read error is possible. The rearrangement links TRBV10-2 to TRBJ2-7, with D uncertain. Per germline, CDR1 WSHSY and CDR2 SAAADI. The CDR3 has 13 amino acids. CDR3 nucleotide sequence: TGTGCCAGCAGTGAAGGGCTCCCCTACGAGCAGTACTTC. It codes for CASSEGLPYEQYF.

This chain joins TRBV20-1 and TRBJ2-7; 12 bases are a match to TRBD1. This CDR3 has 15 residues. Germline V CDR1 and CDR2: DFQATT, SNEGSKA (reference sequence). With 5 bases clipped from V and 7 bases from J, the junction kept 12 bases outside the gene matches. DNA for the CDR3: TGCAGTGCTCCGGGACCGGGACAGGGGGCGGGTGAGCAGTACTTC. This sequence encodes CSAPGPGQGAGEQYF.